These 8 T cell receptor beta chains came from one sample sequenced in a study of OX40 agonist ivuxolimab in advanced cancers. The data were produced by immunoSEQ multiplex PCR, yet TCRdb's version contains in-frame clones alone and is incomplete. The table has 55,000 or so clones, about 90% seen once. Specimen: CD4+ or CD8+ T cells sorted from blood, collected in a trial of the OX40 agonist ivuxolimab. Receptors originate from an adult with an advanced solid tumor such as melanoma, head and neck, liver or kidney cancer.

V and J are TRBV7-2 and TRBJ2-1; either TRBD1 or TRBD2 may supply D (5 bases each). This CDR3 is 15 amino acids long. Trimming stripped 5 bases from V and 10 bases from J, with 21 bases between. Germline V gene lookup returns CDR1 SGHTA and CDR2 FQGNSA. Here the CDR3 reads CASSPVPGSGTEQFF. The CDR3 DNA is TGTGCCAGCAGCCCCGTCCCGGGTTCCGGGACGGAGCAGTTCTTC.

V gene TRBV4-1 combines with J gene TRBJ2-7; 7 nucleotides agree with TRBD1. This CDR3 has 15 amino acids. Per the germline V gene, CDR1 is MGHRA and CDR2 is YSYEKL. V dropped 1 base and J dropped 2; count of bases not matched to a gene: 5. The CDR3 DNA reads as TGCGCCAGCAGCCAAGGTAGGGACAGTCCCTACGAGCAGTACTTC. Translated, it gives CASSQGRDSPYEQYF.

V is TRBV5-1 and J is TRBJ2-6; 13 bases agree with TRBD2. CDR1 SGHRS and CDR2 YFSETQ come from the germline V gene. This CDR3 has 17 amino acids. Losses at the gene ends were 4 bases for V and 0 bases for J; bases not matched to a gene: 1. This chain's CDR3 is CASSRTSGSSGANVLTF. The CDR3 nucleotides read TGCGCCAGCAGCCGGACTAGCGGGAGCTCTGGGGCCAACGTCCTGACTTTC.

Concerning this clone itself: Different DNA sequences within this sample yield the same CDR3. J is TRBJ2-1 and V is TRBV29-1; D unclear. This CDR3 contains 12 residues. The V end lost 5 bases, the J end lost 8 bases, and 13 bases lay between the germline ends. Germline V CDR1 and CDR2: SQVTM, ANQGSEA. The CDR3 nucleotides are TGCAGCGTTTCTCCCCTCACCTATGAGCAGTTCTTC. Protein product: CSVSPLTYEQFF.

A few counts support this clone. This chain connects TRBV27 to TRBJ1-4, with 8 bases aligning to TRBD1. The CDR3 length is 14 residues. CDR1 and CDR2 from the germline V gene are MNHEY and SMNVEV (reference sequence). Losses at the gene ends were 4 bases for V and 2 bases for J; bases not matched to a gene: 0. DNA for the CDR3: TGTGCCAGCAGTTCAGGGGGCACTAATGAAAAACTGTTTTTT. This gives the protein CASSSGGTNEKLFF.

This sequence joins TRBV2 and TRBJ2-7; no clear D gene. The CDR3 spans 13 residues. Trimming took 5 bases from V and 1 from J, leaving 9 bases between them. From germline, CDR1 is SNHLY and CDR2 FYNNEI. CDR3 protein: CASSFSQSYEQYF. The CDR3 coding sequence is TGTGCCAGCAGTTTTTCTCAGTCCTACGAGCAGTACTTC. The full variable domain, in which reference TRBV2 and TRBJ2-7 provide the parts outside the CDR3, is EPEVTQTPSHQVTQMGQEVILRCVPISNHLYFYWYRQILGQKVEFLVSFYNNEISEKSEIFDDQFSVERPDGSNFTLKIRSTKLEDSAMYFCASSFSQSYEQYFGPGTRLTVT.

This clone has more than one count but fewer than ten. The rearrangement uses TRBV6-5 and TRBJ1-1, with D perhaps matching TRBD1 (5 bases). Germline-derived CDR1 and CDR2 are MNHEY and SVGAGI. CDR3 length: 13 residues. V was cut by 4 bases and J by 4 bases, with 10 bases left in between. The CDR3 sequence is CASSWDRGTEAFF. CDR3 bases: TGTGCCAGCAGTTGGGACCGGGGCACTGAAGCTTTCTTT.

The genes are TRBV5-5 and TRBJ2-7, with D unclear. V was cut by 0 bases and J by 2 bases, with 12 bases left in between. Germline V lookup: CDR1 SGHKS, CDR2 YYEKEE (reference sequence). The CDR3 extends over 15 amino acids. CDR3 in amino acids: CASSLAVSLTYEQYF. The CDR3 nucleotides are TGTGCCAGCAGCTTGGCCGTCAGTCTAACCTACGAGCAGTACTTC.